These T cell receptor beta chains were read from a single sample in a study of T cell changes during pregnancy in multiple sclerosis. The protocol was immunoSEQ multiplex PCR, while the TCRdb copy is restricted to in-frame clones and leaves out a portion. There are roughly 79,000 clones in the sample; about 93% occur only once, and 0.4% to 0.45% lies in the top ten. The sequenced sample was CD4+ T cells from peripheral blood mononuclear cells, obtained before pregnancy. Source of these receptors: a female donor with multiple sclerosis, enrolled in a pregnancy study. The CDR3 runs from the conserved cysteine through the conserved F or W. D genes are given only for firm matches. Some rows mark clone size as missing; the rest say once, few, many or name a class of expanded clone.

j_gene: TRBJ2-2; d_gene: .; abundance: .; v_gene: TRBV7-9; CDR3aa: CASSWQADTGELFF; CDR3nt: TGTGCCAGCAGCTGGCAGGCCGACACCGGGGAGCTGTTTTTT
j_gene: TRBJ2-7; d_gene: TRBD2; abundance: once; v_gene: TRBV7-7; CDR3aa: CASSLEELAGEQYF; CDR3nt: TGTGCCAGCAGCTTAGAAGAACTAGCGGGCGAGCAGTACTTC
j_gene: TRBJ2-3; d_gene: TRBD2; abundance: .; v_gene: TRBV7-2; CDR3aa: CASSGGGRGTDTQYF; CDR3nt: TGTGCCAGCAGTGGCGGTGGGAGGGGCACAGATACGCAGTATTTT
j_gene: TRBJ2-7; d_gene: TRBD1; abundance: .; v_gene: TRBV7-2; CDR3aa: CASSRTGTGTSYEQYF; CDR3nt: TGTGCCAGCAGCAGGACCGGGACAGGGACTTCCTACGAGCAGTACTTC
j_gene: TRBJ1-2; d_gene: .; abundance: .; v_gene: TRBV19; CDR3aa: CASSIKRTASYTF; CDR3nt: TGTGCCAGTAGTATTAAGAGGACAGCTAGCTACACCTTC
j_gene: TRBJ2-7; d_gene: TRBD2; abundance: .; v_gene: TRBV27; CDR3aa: CASSLLAGNYEQYF; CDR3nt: TGTGCCAGCAGTCTACTAGCGGGTAACTACGAGCAGTACTTC
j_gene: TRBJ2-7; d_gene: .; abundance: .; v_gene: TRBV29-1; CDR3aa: CSVELNLYEQYF; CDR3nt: TGCAGCGTTGAATTAAATCTCTACGAGCAGTACTTC
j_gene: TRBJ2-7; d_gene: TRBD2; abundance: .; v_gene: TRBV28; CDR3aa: CASTVVGGALYEQYF; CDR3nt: TGTGCCAGCACCGTGGTCGGGGGGGCACTTTACGAGCAGTACTTC
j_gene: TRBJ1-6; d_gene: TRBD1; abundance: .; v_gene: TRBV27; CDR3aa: CASSRNPGQGSSPLHF; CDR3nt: TGTGCCAGCAGTAGAAACCCGGGACAGGGATCCTCACCCCTCCACTTT
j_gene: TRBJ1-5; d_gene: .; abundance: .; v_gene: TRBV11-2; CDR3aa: CASSLGTDQPQHF; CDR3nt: TGTGCCAGCAGCTTAGGAACTGATCAGCCCCAGCATTTT
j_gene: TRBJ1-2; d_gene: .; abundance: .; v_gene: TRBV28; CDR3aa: CASSLLNYGYTF; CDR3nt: TGTGCCAGCAGTTTACTTAACTATGGCTACACCTTC
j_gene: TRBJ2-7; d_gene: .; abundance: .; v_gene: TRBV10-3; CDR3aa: CAIRVHTYEQYF; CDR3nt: TGTGCCATCAGGGTGCACACCTACGAGCAGTACTTC
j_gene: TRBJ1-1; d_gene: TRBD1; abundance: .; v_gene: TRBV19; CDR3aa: CASSNRGSQDTEAFF; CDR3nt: TGTGCCAGTAGTAACAGGGGGAGTCAGGACACTGAAGCTTTCTTT
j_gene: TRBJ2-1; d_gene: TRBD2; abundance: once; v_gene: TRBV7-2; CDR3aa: CASSPKRERYNEQFF; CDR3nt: TGTGCCAGCAGCCCCAAGCGGGAGCGGTACAATGAGCAGTTCTTC
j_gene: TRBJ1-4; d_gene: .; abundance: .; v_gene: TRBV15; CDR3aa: CATSRVQDRGEKLFF; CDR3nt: TGTGCCACCAGCAGAGTACAGGACAGAGGGGAAAAACTGTTTTTT
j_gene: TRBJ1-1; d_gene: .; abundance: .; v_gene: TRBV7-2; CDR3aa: CASSLSMTSEAFF; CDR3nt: TGTGCCAGCAGCTTATCCATGACTTCTGAAGCTTTCTTT
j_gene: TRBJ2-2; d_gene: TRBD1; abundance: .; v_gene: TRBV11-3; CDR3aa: CASSLGQGASGELFF; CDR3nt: TGTGCCAGCAGCCTTGGACAGGGGGCGTCCGGGGAGCTGTTTTTT
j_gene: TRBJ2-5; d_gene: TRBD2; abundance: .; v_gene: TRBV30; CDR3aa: CAWSRGGRETQYF; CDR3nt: TGTGCCTGGAGTAGGGGAGGGCGGGAGACCCAGTACTTC
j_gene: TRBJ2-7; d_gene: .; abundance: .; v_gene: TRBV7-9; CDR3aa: CASSLNRAQGYEQYF; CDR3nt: TGTGCCAGCAGCTTGAACCGGGCCCAGGGGTACGAGCAGTACTTC
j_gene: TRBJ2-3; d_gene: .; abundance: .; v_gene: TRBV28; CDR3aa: CASSLLGASTDTQYF; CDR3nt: TGTGCCAGCAGTTTATTAGGAGCTAGCACAGATACGCAGTATTTT
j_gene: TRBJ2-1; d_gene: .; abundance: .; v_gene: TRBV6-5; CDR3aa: CASSQRGPSYNEQFF; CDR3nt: TGTGCCAGCAGTCAAAGGGGCCCTTCCTACAATGAGCAGTTCTTC
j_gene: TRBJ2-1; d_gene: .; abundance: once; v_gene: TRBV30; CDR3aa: CAWAPGRTSAEEQFF; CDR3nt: TGTGCCTGGGCCCCTGGTAGGACCTCAGCGGAGGAGCAGTTCTTC
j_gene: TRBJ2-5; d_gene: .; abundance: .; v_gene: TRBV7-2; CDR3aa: CASSLVRLPQETQYF; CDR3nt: TGTGCCAGCAGCTTAGTTCGACTACCTCAAGAGACCCAGTACTTC
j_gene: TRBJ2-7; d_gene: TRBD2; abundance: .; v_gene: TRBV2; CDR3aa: CATRTREAPYEQYF; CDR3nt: TGTGCCACACGAACGCGGGAGGCCCCCTACGAGCAGTACTTC
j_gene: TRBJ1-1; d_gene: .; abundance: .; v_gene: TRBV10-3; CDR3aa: CAISSTLEAFF; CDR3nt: TGTGCCATCAGTTCGACATTAGAAGCTTTCTTT
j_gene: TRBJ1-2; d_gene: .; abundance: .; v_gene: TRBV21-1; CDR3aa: CASSKENGEGGVEDYGYTF; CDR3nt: TGTGCCAGCAGCAAAGAAAATGGGGAGGGGGGTGTCGAAGACTATGGCTACACCTTC